The entry below describes one TCR beta chain. Specified treatment: some 20 received Ad26.COV2.S at low or high dose, single or two shots; roughly five received placebo; per-sample allocation not given. It was on day 63 after the first vaccine or placebo injection that samples were taken. These data are taken from a study of Ad26.COV2.S vaccination and SARS-CoV-2 variants. The CDR3 runs to 13 residues. V was trimmed by 5 bases and J by 1 base, leaving 8 bases between them. The germline gives CDR1 SGHVS, CDR2 FNYEAQ. Measured with immunoSEQ multiplex PCR; TCRdb has only the in-frame clones, and not every one. Among around 420,000 clones listed, around 89% were seen once.

This receptor was taken from a person between 18 and 60 years old who received the Ad26.COV2.S COVID-19 vaccine or a placebo. V and J are TRBV7-6 and TRBJ1-1; D is unresolved. This material consisted of peripheral blood, taken in a trial of Ad26.COV2.S vaccine versus placebo. CDR3 in DNA: TGTGCCAGCAGCCCTTACAGGAACACTGAAGCTTTCTTT. This translates into CASSPYRNTEAFF.